The next 20 T cell receptor beta chains were all read from a single sample in a study of circulating CD8 cells and anti-PD-1 response in melanoma. Using approximately 16 ng of total RNA, TCR libraries were made with the QIAseq Immune Repertoire TCR panel. MiXCR, run by TCRdb on the reads, gives a single entry per CDR3 protein. The sample lists 550 to 850 distinct CDR3 sequences, roughly 8.2% occurring once. Live CD3+CD8+TCRalphabeta+ cells were sorted into four subsets by PD-1 and/or TIGIT. The starting material was CD8+ T cells from PBMCs, obtained at baseline or after one month of anti-PD-1 therapy (not recorded which). All receptors come from a human donor with melanoma.

This clonotype is termed large (0.1 to 1%). V and J are TRBV24-1 and TRBJ2-7; 7 bases align to TRBD1. The CDR3 has 14 amino acids. The V gene end was trimmed by 5 bases and the J gene end by 3 bases; junction bases not matched to a gene: 6. In germline, CDR1 is KGHDR, CDR2 SFDVKD. CDR3 in DNA: TGTGCCACCAGTGGAGACAGGGACGACTACGAGCAGTACTTC. This translates into CATSGDRDDYEQYF.

This clonotype is medium-sized (0.01 to 0.1%) by share. The chain carries TRBV20-1 and TRBJ2-1; TRBD1 agrees at 9 bases. Germline values: CDR1 DFQATT, CDR2 SNEGSKA (reference sequence). Germline trimming cut 2 bases from V and 8 bases from J; bases unmatched to any gene: 4. The CDR3 extends over 13 amino acids. The CDR3 protein is CSARPTGGHEQFF. For the CDR3, the DNA is TGCAGTGCTAGACCTACAGGGGGCCATGAGCAGTTCTTC.

On this clonotype itself: A much more abundant neighbour one base away suggests this may be a read error. The rearrangement joins TRBV21-1 to TRBJ2-5; TRBD1, as called in the table, went unchecked against the DNA. TRBV21-1 constitutes a pseudogene. The CDR3 runs to 17 residues. The CDR3 DNA reads TGTGCCAGCAATCCGAAGGGAAGGGGGGGATCCCAAGAGACCCAGTACTTC. Amino acid sequence: CASNPKGRGGSQETQYF.

This clonotype is large within its sample. The chain couples TRBV27 to TRBJ2-1; D is perhaps TRBD1 or TRBD2 (5 bases each). Trimming took 4 bases from V and 8 from J, leaving 15 bases between them. Germline CDR1 and CDR2: MNHEY and SMNVEV (reference sequence). This CDR3 contains 14 residues. CDR3 bases: TGTGCCAGCAGTTGGGGACCATTGTCCGATGAGCAGTTCTTC. Residues: CASSWGPLSDEQFF.

This clonotype is categorized as medium-sized. The chain links TRBV24-1 to TRBJ2-2; D is uncertain. V lost 7 bases and J 5 bases, leaving 10 bases between the germline ends. Germline lookup yields CDR1 KGHDR and CDR2 SFDVKD. The CDR3 totals 13 residues. The CDR3 is CATRDPGTGELFF. CDR3 bases: TGTGCCACCAGAGACCCAGGTACCGGGGAGCTGTTTTTT.

By share, this clonotype ranks as medium-sized. The rearrangement links TRBV2 to TRBJ1-2; 7 bases match TRBD1. J was trimmed by 4 bases and V by 3 bases; bases with no gene match: 11. Germline V gene lookup returns CDR1 SNHLY and CDR2 FYNNEI. This CDR3 has 16 amino acids. This CDR3 is CASSDRSDRLLYGYTF. Written as DNA, the CDR3 is TGTGCCAGCAGTGATCGTTCGGACAGGCTTCTCTATGGCTACACCTTC.

This clonotype was seen more than once but under ten times. The J gene is TRBJ1-1, the V gene TRBV6-1; D unresolved. The CDR3 extends over 13 amino acids. CDR1 MNHNS and CDR2 SASEGT come from the germline V gene. The V end lost 1 base, the J end lost 6 bases, and 9 bases lay between the germline ends. The CDR3 sequence is CASSEERAAEAFF. The DNA of the CDR3 is TGTGCCAGCAGTGAAGAGCGGGCGGCTGAAGCTTTCTTT.

Sample share makes this clonotype large. This chain links TRBV28 with TRBJ2-7; 7 positions agree with TRBD2. This CDR3 is built from 15 residues. V was pared by 1 base and J by 4 bases, with 7 bases of the junction left unmatched. Germline lookup yields CDR1 MDHEN and CDR2 SYDVKM. As DNA, the CDR3 is TGTGCCAGCAGTTTATTGGGAGGGCCCCTATACGAGCAGTACTTC. Amino acid sequence: CASSLLGGPLYEQYF.

This clonotype is labeled as medium-sized. This chain connects TRBV2 to TRBJ2-1; 10 nucleotides align to TRBD2. After removal of 7 bases from V and 10 bases from J, the junction contained 13 bases not matched to a gene. The CDR3 length is 15 residues. The germline gives CDR1 SNHLY, CDR2 FYNNEI. The CDR3, as DNA: TGTGCCAGCACGGTCGTTCTAGCGGGGGCAGGGGAGCAGTTCTTC. Encoded protein: CASTVVLAGAGEQFF.

This clonotype ranks as medium-sized (0.01 to 0.1%). The V call is TRBV27, the J call TRBJ2-7; either TRBD1 or TRBD2 may fit D (5 bases each). Germline CDR1 is MNHEY and CDR2 is SMNVEV (reference sequence). Trimming cost V 5 bases and J 4 bases, with 12 bases left between them. The CDR3 extends over 13 amino acids. CDR3 region: CASSTGPSYEQYF. The CDR3 DNA follows: TGTGCCAGCAGTACGGGACCCTCGTACGAGCAGTACTTC.

This clonotype rates as large. The genes are TRBV2 and TRBJ2-5, with D uncertain. Germline lookup yields CDR1 SNHLY and CDR2 FYNNEI. This CDR3 contains 14 residues. Trimming left V 3 bases short and J 2 bases short, with 10 bases between. CDR3 sequence reads: CASSEVVIQETQYF. The CDR3 DNA is TGTGCCAGCAGTGAGGTCGTAATTCAAGAGACCCAGTACTTC.

This clonotype is medium-sized within its sample. Here the CDR3 reads CASSLTTSSYNEQFF. The CDR3 DNA reads TGTGCCAGCAGCTTAACAACAAGTTCCTACAATGAGCAGTTCTTC. The chain combines TRBV7-3 with TRBJ2-1; no definite D call. The germline gives CDR1 SGHTA, CDR2 FQGTGA. Trimming took off 0 bases at V and 1 base at J, with 7 bases between the two ends. This CDR3 has 15 amino acids.

By its share, this clonotype is large. The rearrangement joins TRBV2 to TRBJ2-1; possibly TRBD1 or TRBD2 for D (6 bases each). This CDR3 comprises 15 residues. V lost 3 bases and J lost 0, with 9 bases in between. CDR1 and CDR2 from the germline V gene are SNHLY and FYNNEI. This CDR3 is CASSDPGASYNEQFF. The CDR3 nucleotides read TGTGCCAGCAGTGATCCGGGGGCCTCCTACAATGAGCAGTTCTTC.

This clonotype appeared a few times. V gene TRBV19 combines with J gene TRBJ2-2; 9 bases line up with TRBD1. The germline CDR1 and CDR2 sequences are LNHDA and SQIVND (reference sequence). The CDR3 is 14 residues long. The J segment lost 1 base and the V segment lost 10 bases, leaving 4 bases of the junction unmatched. The CDR3 region has the DNA TGTGCCACCACGGGACAGGGGAACACCGGGGAGCTGTTTTTT. This sequence encodes CATTGQGNTGELFF.

The CDR3 spells CAWSVGLVITDTQYF. DNA for the CDR3: TGTGCCTGGAGTGTAGGACTAGTGATCACAGATACGCAGTATTTT. The V and J genes are TRBV30 and TRBJ2-3; 7 bases align to TRBD2. With V trimmed by 0 bases and J by 2 bases, 5 bases remained unmatched. The CDR3 has 15 residues. The germline gives CDR1 GTSNPN, CDR2 SVGIG (reference sequence).

This clonotype rates as large. The chain joins TRBV24-1 to TRBJ2-5; perhaps TRBD2 as D (5 bases). Germline V gives CDR1 KGHDR, CDR2 SFDVKD. CDR3 length equals 18 residues. V was pared by 1 base and J by 1 base, with 18 bases between. CDR3 DNA: TGTGCCACCAGTGATTTCCAGATTGGCGGGCCTACCCAAGAGACCCAGTACTTC. This gives the protein CATSDFQIGGPTQETQYF.

In this sample, this clonotype is medium-sized (0.01 to 0.1%). V usage is TRBV27 and J usage is TRBJ2-7; a weak D match, TRBD2 (6 bases). The CDR3 is made up of 14 amino acids. The germline V gene has CDR1 MNHEY and CDR2 SMNVEV (reference sequence). The V and J ends lost 5 bases and 1 base respectively, with 12 bases between them. The CDR3 sequence: CASSPGTLSYEQYF. CDR3 DNA: TGTGCCAGCAGTCCAGGGACTTTATCCTACGAGCAGTACTTC.

The chain recombines TRBV7-8 with TRBJ2-3, with TRBD2 identical over 8 bases. The germline V gene has CDR1 SGHVS and CDR2 FQNEAQ. CDR3 size: 16 residues. The V segment lost 3 bases and the J segment 2 bases; nucleotides outside the gene matches: 7. CDR3 amino acids: CASSFYGGAHTDTQYF. In nucleotides, the CDR3 is TGTGCCAGCAGCTTTTACGGGGGGGCACACACAGATACGCAGTATTTT.

By sample fraction, this clonotype is large. The chain has TRBV2 and TRBJ2-7, with 15 bases fitting TRBD2. Germline V gene lookup returns CDR1 SNHLY and CDR2 FYNNEI. The CDR3 is 17 amino acids. Trimming removed 2 bases from V and 7 bases from J; junction bases left unmatched: 9. This chain's CDR3 is CASSERGLAGGILEQYF. The CDR3 DNA reads as TGTGCCAGCAGTGAAAGGGGACTAGCGGGAGGAATCTTAGAGCAGTACTTC.

Comments on this clonotype: One base away lies a much larger clone, so this may be a sequencing read error. The chain has TRBV20-1 and TRBJ2-7; tentative D call: TRBD2 (5 bases). This CDR3 spans 11 amino acids. Germline CDR1 reads DFQATT; CDR2 reads SNEGSKA (reference sequence). The CDR3: CSATDYYELYF. CDR3 DNA sequence: TGCAGTGCCACAGACTACTACGAGCTGTACTTC.